This passage covers 7 T cell receptor beta chains from one sample sequenced in a study of Ad26.COV2.S vaccination and SARS-CoV-2 variants. Clones were read by immunoSEQ multiplex PCR, and TCRdb kept only the in-frame ones, dropping some. Of about 450,000 clones listed, roughly nine tenths are singletons. As to treatment: 15 to 20 received Ad26.COV2.S at low or high dose, single or two shots; several received placebo; per-sample allocation not given. All samples were drawn on day 63, counting from the first vaccine or placebo injection. Sample: peripheral blood, taken in a trial of Ad26.COV2.S vaccine versus placebo. The receptors were sampled from a person between 18 and 59 years old who received the Ad26.COV2.S COVID-19 vaccine or a placebo.

The rearrangement uses TRBV11-1 and TRBJ2-7; D is ambiguous. The CDR3 extends over 14 amino acids. The germline V gene encodes CDR1 SGHAT and CDR2 FQDESV (reference sequence). V lost 1 base, J lost 5 bases, and 12 bases lay in between. The CDR3 loop is CASSLGYEGNEQYV. The CDR3 DNA sequence: TGTGCCAGCAGCTTAGGGTATGAAGGTAACGAGCAGTACGTC.

V and J are TRBV6-2 or TRBV6-3 and TRBJ2-5; 11 nucleotides align to TRBD2. V was pared by 0 bases and J by 3 bases, with 12 bases of the junction left unmatched. The CDR3 spans 19 residues. Per the germline V gene, CDR1 is MNHEY and CDR2 is SVGEGT. CDR3 protein: CASSYSILAGGPSEETQYF. The CDR3 nucleotides read TGTGCCAGCAGTTACTCGATTTTAGCGGGAGGGCCCTCGGAAGAGACCCAGTACTTC.

The J gene is TRBJ2-2, the V gene TRBV7-9; D remains ambiguous. V was clipped by 2 bases and J by 5 bases, with 3 bases between them. The CDR3 is 12 amino acids. The germline V gene has CDR1 SEHNR and CDR2 FQNEAQ (reference sequence). The CDR3 nucleotides are TGTGCCAGCAGCTTATGGACCGGGGAGCTGTTTTTT. This codes for CASSLWTGELFF.

The chain combines TRBV11-2 with TRBJ2-5; D call uncertain. This CDR3 is built from 12 residues. Per germline, CDR1 SGHAT and CDR2 FQNNGV. Between the trimmed V and J ends, which lost 3 bases and 8 bases, there was a span of 10 bases. In nucleotides, the CDR3 is TGTGCCAGCAGCTTGTACGTTAGTACCCAGTACTTC. The encoded protein is CASSLYVSTQYF.

The CDR3 sequence: CASSIRDRGRETQYF. CDR3 nucleotides: TGTGCCAGTAGCATCCGGGACAGGGGTAGGGAGACCCAGTACTTC. The chain employs TRBV19 and TRBJ2-5, with 10 bases that match TRBD1. Germline loops: CDR1 LNHDA, CDR2 SQIVND (reference sequence). This CDR3 spans 15 amino acids. The V and J ends lost 6 bases and 5 bases, in that order; junction bases with no gene match: 9.

The CDR3 region is CASSPRAGQGAETQYF. The CDR3 region has the DNA TGTGCCAGCAGCCCTAGGGCGGGACAGGGGGCAGAGACCCAGTACTTC. The rearrangement links TRBV13 to TRBJ2-5, with 12 bases that match TRBD1. V was pared by 5 bases and J by 4 bases, with 8 bases of the junction left unmatched. This CDR3 is 16 amino acids long. Germline CDR1 PRHDT, CDR2 FYEKMQ (reference sequence).

This sequence joins TRBV11-2 and TRBJ2-1, with TRBD2 matching over 15 bases. Germline V gene data show CDR1 as SGHAT and CDR2 as FQNNGV. The CDR3 is 17 amino acids. With 4 bases clipped from V and 8 bases from J, the junction kept 9 bases outside the gene matches. CDR3: CASSSHGLAGGRDEQFF. The CDR3 coding sequence is TGTGCCAGCAGCTCCCATGGACTAGCGGGGGGGCGCGATGAGCAGTTCTTC.